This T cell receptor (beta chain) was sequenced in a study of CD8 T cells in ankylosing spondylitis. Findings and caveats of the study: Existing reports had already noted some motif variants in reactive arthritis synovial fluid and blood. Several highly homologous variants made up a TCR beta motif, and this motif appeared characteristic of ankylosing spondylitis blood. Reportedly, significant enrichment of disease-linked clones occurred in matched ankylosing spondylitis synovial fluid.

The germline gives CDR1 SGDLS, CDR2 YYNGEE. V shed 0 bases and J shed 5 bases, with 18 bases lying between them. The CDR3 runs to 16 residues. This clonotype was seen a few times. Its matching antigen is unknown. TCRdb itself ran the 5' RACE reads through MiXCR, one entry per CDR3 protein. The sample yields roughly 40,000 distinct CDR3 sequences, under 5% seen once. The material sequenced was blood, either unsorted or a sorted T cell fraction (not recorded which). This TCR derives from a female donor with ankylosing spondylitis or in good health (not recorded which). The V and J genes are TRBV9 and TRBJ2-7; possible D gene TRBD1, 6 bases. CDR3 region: CASSVAMGAAFDEQYF. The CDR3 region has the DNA TGTGCCAGCAGCGTAGCTATGGGGGCTGCTTTCGACGAGCAGTACTTC.